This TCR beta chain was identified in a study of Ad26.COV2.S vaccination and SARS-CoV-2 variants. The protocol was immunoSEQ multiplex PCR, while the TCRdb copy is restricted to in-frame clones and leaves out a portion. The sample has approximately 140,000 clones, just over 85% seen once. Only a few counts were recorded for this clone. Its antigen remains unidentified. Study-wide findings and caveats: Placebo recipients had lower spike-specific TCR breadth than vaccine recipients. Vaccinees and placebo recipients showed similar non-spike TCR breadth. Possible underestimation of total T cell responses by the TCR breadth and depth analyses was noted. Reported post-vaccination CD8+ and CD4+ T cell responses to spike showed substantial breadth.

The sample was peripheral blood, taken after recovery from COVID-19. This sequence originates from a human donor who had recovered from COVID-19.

DNA for the CDR3: TGCGCCAGCTCCGGATTTCATCGGGCGAACGAGCAGTACTTC. Residues: CASSGFHRANEQYF. The rearrangement links TRBV10-1 to TRBJ2-7, with D uncertain. CDR1 WNHNN and CDR2 SYGVQD come from the germline V gene (reference sequence). V lost 8 bases and J lost 5, with 19 bases in between. CDR3 length equals 14 residues.